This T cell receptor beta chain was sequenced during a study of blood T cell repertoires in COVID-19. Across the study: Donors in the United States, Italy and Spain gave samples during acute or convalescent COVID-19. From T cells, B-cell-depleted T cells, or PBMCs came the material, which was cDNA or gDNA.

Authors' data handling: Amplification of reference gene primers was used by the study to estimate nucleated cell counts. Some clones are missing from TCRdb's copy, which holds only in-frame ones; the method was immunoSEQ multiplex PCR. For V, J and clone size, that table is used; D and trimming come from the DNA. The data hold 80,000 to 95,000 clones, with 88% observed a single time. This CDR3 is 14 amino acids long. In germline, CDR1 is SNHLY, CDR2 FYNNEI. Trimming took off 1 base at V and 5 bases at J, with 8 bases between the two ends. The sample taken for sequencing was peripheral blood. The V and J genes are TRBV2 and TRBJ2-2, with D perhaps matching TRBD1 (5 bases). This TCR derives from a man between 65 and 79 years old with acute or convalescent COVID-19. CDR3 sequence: CASSEVRQTGELFF. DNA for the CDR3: TGTGCCAGCAGTGAAGTCCGACAGACCGGGGAGCTGTTTTTT.